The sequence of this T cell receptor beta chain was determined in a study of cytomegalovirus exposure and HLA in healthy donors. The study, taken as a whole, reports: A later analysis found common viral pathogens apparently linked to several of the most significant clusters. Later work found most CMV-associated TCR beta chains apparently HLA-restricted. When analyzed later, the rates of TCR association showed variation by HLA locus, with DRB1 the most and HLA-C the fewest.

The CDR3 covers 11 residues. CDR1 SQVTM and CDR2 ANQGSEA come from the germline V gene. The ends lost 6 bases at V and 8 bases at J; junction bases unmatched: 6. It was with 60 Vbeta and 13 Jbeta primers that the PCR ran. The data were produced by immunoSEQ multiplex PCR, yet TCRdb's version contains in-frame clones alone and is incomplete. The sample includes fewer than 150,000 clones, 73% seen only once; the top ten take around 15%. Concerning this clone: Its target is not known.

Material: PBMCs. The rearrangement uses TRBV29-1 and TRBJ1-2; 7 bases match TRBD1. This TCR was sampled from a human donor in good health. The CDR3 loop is CSVQGTEGYTF. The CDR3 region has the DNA TGCAGCGTACAGGGGACGGAGGGCTACACCTTC.